One and the same sample provided the 32 T cell receptor beta chains below, sequenced in a study of early T cells in non-severe SARS-CoV-2 infection. TCRdb reanalysed the 5' RACE reads using MiXCR and keeps one entry per CDR3 protein. The data hold over 95,000 distinct CDR3 sequences, with approximately 17% observed a single time. Material for sequencing was whole blood. All receptors come from an adult who was a healthcare worker with PCR-confirmed SARS-CoV-2 infection or an uninfected control (not recorded which).

The chain combines TRBV20-1 with TRBJ1-2; possible D gene TRBD1, 5 bases. Germline loops: CDR1 DFQATT, CDR2 SNEGSKA (reference sequence). This CDR3 has 14 residues. The V gene lost 1 base and the J gene lost 4 bases, with 13 bases spanning the gap. As DNA, the CDR3 is TGCAGTGCTAGAGTATGGGGCGCGGGCTATGGCTACACCTTC. Its translation is CSARVWGAGYGYTF.

There are many counts of this clonotype. This chain uses TRBV19 with TRBJ2-7; D could derive from TRBD1 or TRBD2 (5 bases each). V shed 5 bases and J shed 6 bases, with 17 bases lying between them. The germline CDR1 and CDR2 sequences are LNHDA and SQIVND (reference sequence). The CDR3 contains 14 residues. The CDR3 DNA sequence: TGTGCCAGTAGTTCCCAACCGGGACGCTCCGAGCAGTACTTC. It translates to CASSSQPGRSEQYF.

This chain uses TRBV28 with TRBJ1-2, with TRBD1 as a possible D gene (5 bases). The CDR3 sequence is 14 residues long. Germline CDR1 MDHEN, CDR2 SYDVKM. V was trimmed by 6 bases and J by 8 bases, leaving 19 bases between them. The CDR3 coding sequence is TGTGCCAGCAGAACACCCCGGGACGCCATAGGCTACACCTTC. Translation gives CASRTPRDAIGYTF.

Within the sample, this clonotype is medium-sized. The chain combines TRBV20-1 with TRBJ2-5, with a possible D match to TRBD1 (6 bases). Germline CDR1 reads DFQATT; CDR2 reads SNEGSKA (reference sequence). The CDR3 is 14 amino acids. Trimming removed 6 bases at V and 2 bases at J, with 16 bases between. The CDR3 here is CSAPDRRLQETQYF. For the CDR3, the DNA is TGCAGTGCACCCGACAGGAGATTGCAAGAGACCCAGTACTTC.

The chain is built from TRBV6-2 or TRBV6-3 and TRBJ1-1, with D unresolved. The ends were cut back, 5 bases at V and 0 bases at J, with 19 bases in the middle. This CDR3 region has 17 residues. The V gene's germline CDR1 is MNHEY and CDR2 SVGEGT. The CDR3 nucleotides read TGTGCCAGCAGTCCGCCGCCGACTTTTACATTGAACACTGAAGCTTTCTTT. Translating gives CASSPPPTFTLNTEAFF.

The V and J genes are TRBV12-3 or TRBV12-4 and TRBJ2-7; D possibly corresponds to TRBD2 (5 bases). CDR3 length equals 13 residues. V dropped 3 bases and J dropped 7 bases, with 13 bases sitting between them. CDR3 sequence: CASSLQDSGEQYF. The CDR3 DNA is TGTGCCAGCAGTTTGCAGGATTCGGGAGAGCAGTACTTC.

The chain carries TRBV10-2 and TRBJ1-5, with D perhaps matching TRBD1 (5 bases). The V end was cut by 7 bases, the J end by 2 bases, with 9 bases between. Per the germline V gene, CDR1 is WSHSY and CDR2 is SAAADI. The CDR3 has 13 residues. CDR3 DNA sequence: TGCGCCAGCACCGGGGCGGGCAATCAGCCCCAGCATTTT. This sequence encodes CASTGAGNQPQHF.

The chain carries TRBV12-3 or TRBV12-4 and TRBJ1-5; weak D call: TRBD1 (5 bases). The CDR3 has 13 residues. V dropped 6 bases and J dropped 2 bases, with 8 bases sitting between them. The CDR3 region is CASRPGRNQPQHF. DNA of the CDR3: TGTGCCAGCAGGCCGGGACGCAATCAGCCCCAGCATTTT.

This clonotype has a count of ten or more. V is TRBV9 and J is TRBJ1-4; 9 bases agree with TRBD1. The CDR3 spans 15 residues. Losses at the gene ends were 2 bases for V and 7 bases for J; bases not matched to a gene: 6. The germline V gene encodes CDR1 SGDLS and CDR2 YYNGEE. DNA of the CDR3: TGTGCCAGCAGCGTTATGGGACAGGGCTTTGAAAAACTGTTTTTT. Its translation is CASSVMGQGFEKLFF.

V gene TRBV7-2 combines with J gene TRBJ2-7; TRBD2 is a possible D gene (5 bases). The V gene's germline CDR1 is SGHTA and CDR2 FQGNSA. V dropped 5 bases and J dropped 6 bases, with 14 bases sitting between them. The CDR3 sequence is 13 residues long. CDR3 in DNA: TGTGCCAGCAGCCCTAATCGGGGTCTCGAGCAGTACTTC. It specifies CASSPNRGLEQYF.

This clonotype has only a few counts. V and J are TRBV6-6 and TRBJ1-2; no definite D call. V was pared by 3 bases and J by 8 bases, with 13 bases between. This CDR3 contains 13 residues. Germline CDR1 reads MNHNY; CDR2 reads SVGAGI (reference sequence). CDR3 in DNA: TGTGCCAGCAGTTATGGGCTGAATGGGGGCTACACCTTC. Translating gives CASSYGLNGGYTF.

This clonotype was recorded many times. This rearrangement joins TRBV11-2 to TRBJ2-3; TRBD2 is a possible D gene (7 bases). V lost 0 bases and J 1 base, leaving 14 bases between the germline ends. This CDR3 contains 17 residues. Per the germline V gene, CDR1 is SGHAT and CDR2 is FQNNGV. The CDR3 coding sequence is TGTGCCAGCAGCTTAGATTCCCGGGGGGCTGGCACAGATACGCAGTATTTT. Translation gives CASSLDSRGAGTDTQYF. Full variable domain (outside the CDR3, taken from reference TRBV11-2 and TRBJ2-3): EAGVAQSPRYKIIEKRQSVAFWCNPISGHATLYWYQQILGQGPKLLIQFQNNGVVDDSQLPKDRFSAERLKGVDSTLKIQPAKLEDSAVYLCASSLDSRGAGTDTQYFGPGTRLTVL.

The table lists this clonotype with a few counts. The genes are TRBV10-3 and TRBJ1-1, with 8 bases identical to TRBD1. This CDR3 is built from 14 residues. J gave up 0 bases and V 10 bases, and 7 bases lay outside the gene matches. Germline V gives CDR1 ENHRY, CDR2 SYGVKD. The CDR3 loop reads CATGTGTMNTEAFF. The CDR3 nucleotides read TGTGCCACCGGGACAGGTACCATGAACACTGAAGCTTTCTTT.

The chain links TRBV4-2 to TRBJ2-7; D is possibly TRBD2 (5 bases). Deletions cut 2 bases from V and 4 bases from J, with 12 bases between. Germline V lookup: CDR1 LGHNA, CDR2 YNFKEQ. The length of the CDR3 is 14 residues. In DNA, the CDR3 is TGTGCCAGCAGCCAACCCGGGGAAAGATACGAGCAGTACTTC. It is translated as CASSQPGERYEQYF.

The chain employs TRBV7-6 and TRBJ2-3, with no clear D. CDR3 length equals 15 residues. Trimming left V 5 bases short and J 3 bases short, with 15 bases between. CDR1 SGHVS and CDR2 FNYEAQ come from the germline V gene. CDR3 nucleotides: TGTGCCAGCAGCCGATACACCTCAGGAACAGATACGCAGTATTTT. Translating gives CASSRYTSGTDTQYF.

The chain has TRBV2 and TRBJ2-1, with D maybe TRBD1 (5 bases). Germline V gene data show CDR1 as SNHLY and CDR2 as FYNNEI. The ends were cut back, 5 bases at V and 1 base at J, with 12 bases in the middle. This CDR3 region has 15 residues. The DNA for the CDR3 is TGTGCCAGCAGTCCAGGGATCTTATCCTACAATGAGCAGTTCTTC. This codes for CASSPGILSYNEQFF.

This clonotype was detected only a few times. The chain uses TRBV12-3 or TRBV12-4 and TRBJ2-1; 8 bases are shared with TRBD2. Trimming removed 5 bases from V and 5 bases from J; junction bases left unmatched: 5. The CDR3 consists of 14 residues. The CDR3 DNA reads as TGTGCCAGCAGTCTCGGGAGGGCCAACAATGAGCAGTTCTTC. It yields the protein CASSLGRANNEQFF.

The chain combines TRBV20-1 with TRBJ2-1; no reliable D call. The CDR3 totals 14 residues. Trimming pared 6 bases from V and 5 bases from J, leaving 17 bases between. From germline, CDR1 is DFQATT and CDR2 SNEGSKA (reference sequence). The CDR3 region is CSAPARRLHNEQFF. In DNA, the CDR3 is TGCAGTGCCCCCGCTCGGCGGCTCCACAATGAGCAGTTCTTC.

The chain recombines TRBV12-3 or TRBV12-4 with TRBJ2-7; 8 bases map to TRBD1. The CDR3 has 13 amino acids. J gave up 5 bases and V 8 bases, and 8 bases lay outside the gene matches. Here the CDR3 reads CASSVDRADEQYF. DNA for the CDR3: TGTGCCAGCTCTGTGGACAGGGCCGACGAGCAGTACTTC.

This clonotype came up many times. V is TRBV7-2 and J is TRBJ2-7; D perhaps matches TRBD2 (5 bases). Trimming pared 5 bases from V and 5 bases from J, leaving 13 bases between. Germline CDR1 reads SGHTA; CDR2 reads FQGNSA. The CDR3 has 13 residues. CDR3 in amino acids: CASSTSEGDEQYF. Here the CDR3 DNA reads TGTGCCAGCAGCACCTCAGAGGGTGACGAGCAGTACTTC.

This chain links TRBV20-1 with TRBJ2-7; TRBD1 might be the D (6 bases). The CDR3 sequence is 14 residues long. Germline V gene data show CDR1 as DFQATT and CDR2 as SNEGSKA (reference sequence). The V end lost 5 bases, the J end lost 0 bases, and 14 bases lay between the germline ends. For the CDR3, the DNA is TGCAGTGCTCCTAATGGACAGAGCTCCTACGAGCAGTACTTC. Protein sequence: CSAPNGQSSYEQYF.

This clonotype was observed once. This sequence joins TRBV9 and TRBJ2-3; D perhaps matches TRBD2 (5 bases). This CDR3 spans 15 amino acids. The germline V gene encodes CDR1 SGDLS and CDR2 YYNGEE. V was shortened by 0 bases and J by 0 bases, with 8 bases between the two germline ends. The CDR3 DNA reads as TGTGCCAGCAGCGTAGGGAGAGGGAGCACAGATACGCAGTATTTT. Translated, it gives CASSVGRGSTDTQYF. Full variable domain (rest looked up from reference TRBV9 and TRBJ2-3): DSGVTQTPKHLITATGQRVTLRCSPRSGDLSVYWYQQSLDQGLQFLIQYYNGEERAKGNILERFSAQQFPDLHSELNLSSLELGDSALYFCASSVGRGSTDTQYFGPGTRLTVL.

The chain uses TRBV6-5 and TRBJ2-3; unclear D gene. The CDR3 consists of 14 residues. The V and J ends lost 2 bases and 1 base respectively, with 7 bases between them. The germline CDR1 and CDR2 sequences are MNHEY and SVGAGI. The DNA of the CDR3 is TGTGCCAGCAGTTACGTGTCAGGCACAGATACGCAGTATTTT. Translated: CASSYVSGTDTQYF.

A few counts support this clonotype. V and J are TRBV4-3 and TRBJ1-5; tentatively, D is TRBD1 (5 bases). Germline loops: CDR1 LGHNA, CDR2 YSLEER. Trimming took 0 bases from V and 2 from J, leaving 8 bases between them. The CDR3 spans 15 residues. CDR3 sequence: CASSQEGGGNQPQHF. For the CDR3, the DNA is TGCGCCAGCAGCCAAGAGGGGGGGGGCAATCAGCCCCAGCATTTT.

This clonotype appeared a few times. The V gene is TRBV5-1, the J gene TRBJ1-1, with D maybe TRBD1 (5 bases). The V end lost 5 bases, the J end lost 4 bases, and 9 bases lay between the germline ends. The CDR3 totals 12 residues. The germline V gene has CDR1 SGHRS and CDR2 YFSETQ. The CDR3, as DNA: TGCGCCAGCAGTAGCCAGGGCACTGAAGCTTTCTTT. It is translated as CASSSQGTEAFF.

As to this clonotype: Mismatch with germline at one junction end may stem from a read error. This chain links TRBV25-1 with TRBJ2-3, with D hard to call. Germline V gene data show CDR1 as MGHDK and CDR2 as SYGVNS. The CDR3 sequence is 13 residues long. Here the CDR3 DNA reads TGTGCCAGCAGTGAAGGCGGCACTGATACGCAGTATTTT. It is translated as CASSEGGTDTQYF.

The genes are TRBV6-5 and TRBJ2-3; D is undetermined. V shed 2 bases and J shed 6 bases, with 12 bases lying between them. CDR1 and CDR2 (germline): MNHEY, SVGAGI. This CDR3 is built from 14 residues. Here the CDR3 reads CASSYDGWSDTQYF. CDR3 coding DNA: TGTGCCAGCAGTTACGATGGTTGGAGCGATACGCAGTATTTT.

The rearrangement uses TRBV28 and TRBJ2-3; 12 bases agree with TRBD2. CDR3 size: 16 residues. V was clipped by 5 bases and J by 6 bases; unmatched bases: 9. The germline CDR1 and CDR2 sequences are MDHEN and SYDVKM. The CDR3 DNA is TGTGCCAGCAGTCCTACTAGCGGGAGGAGGGTGGATACGCAGTATTTT. It encodes CASSPTSGRRVDTQYF.

This clonotype was counted ten times or more. The chain carries TRBV28 and TRBJ2-5; TRBD2 aligns across 11 bases. The V and J ends lost 4 bases and 2 bases, in that order; junction bases with no gene match: 21. CDR1 MDHEN and CDR2 SYDVKM come from the germline V gene. The CDR3 contains 21 residues. The CDR3 sequence: CASSYDREVPIAGGVQETQYF. The CDR3 DNA reads TGTGCCAGCAGTTACGACAGGGAAGTCCCTATAGCGGGAGGGGTTCAAGAGACCCAGTACTTC. The whole variable domain, remainder taken from reference TRBV28 and TRBJ2-5, is DVKVTQSSRYLVKRTGEKVFLECVQDMDHENMFWYRQDPGLGLRLIYFSYDVKMKEKGDIPEGYSVSREKKERFSLILESASTNQTSMYLCASSYDREVPIAGGVQETQYFGPGTRLLVL.

This chain joins TRBV2 and TRBJ1-1, with D unclear. The ends were cut back, 7 bases at V and 0 bases at J, with 9 bases in the middle. The V gene's germline CDR1 is SNHLY and CDR2 FYNNEI. This CDR3 has 13 residues. CDR3 in DNA: TGTGCCAGCACTGACGGCATGAACACTGAAGCTTTCTTT. It is translated as CASTDGMNTEAFF.

V gene TRBV5-8 combines with J gene TRBJ1-1; TRBD1 aligns across 8 bases. The CDR3 contains 14 residues. Trimming removed 5 bases from V and 10 bases from J; junction bases left unmatched: 13. Looked up from germline, CDR1 is SGHTS and CDR2 is YDEGEE. The CDR3 DNA is TGTGCCAGCAGTCAGGAACAGGGGGTGATTGGAGCTTTCTTT. Protein product: CASSQEQGVIGAFF.

The J gene is TRBJ1-1, the V gene TRBV28, with unresolved D. The CDR3 spans 11 residues. Germline loops: CDR1 MDHEN, CDR2 SYDVKM. V lost 2 bases and J lost 5, with 3 bases in between. DNA for the CDR3: TGTGCCAGCAGTTTAATGACTGAAGCTTTCTTT. Protein: CASSLMTEAFF.